Shown below are 29 T cell receptor beta chains from a single sample sequenced in a study of blood T cell repertoires in COVID-19. Only in-frame clones appear in the TCRdb table, and some are missing; sequencing was by immunoSEQ multiplex PCR. The sample includes 250,000 to 350,000 clones, 85% of them seen just once. Material for sequencing was PBMCs or T cells enriched from blood (not recorded which). The receptor set was obtained from a woman in her forties or fifties who had recovered from COVID-19.

This sequence joins TRBV30 and TRBJ2-7, with TRBD2 matching over 11 bases. V shed 3 bases and J 7 bases; nucleotides not matched to a gene: 8. The germline V gene has CDR1 GTSNPN and CDR2 SVGIG (reference sequence). The CDR3 contains 14 residues. Written as DNA, the CDR3 is TGTGCCTGGAGGGTTAGCGGGGGGGACCAAGAGCAGTACTTC. It is translated as CAWRVSGGDQEQYF.

This clone has a single count. This chain joins TRBV28 and TRBJ1-1; the match to TRBD1 covers 10 bases. After removal of 6 bases from V and 3 bases from J, the junction contained 7 bases not matched to a gene. The CDR3 spans 15 residues. Looked up from germline, CDR1 is MDHEN and CDR2 is SYDVKM. DNA for the CDR3: TGTGCCAGCAGCCCCGACAGGGGGCGGGACACTGAAGCTTTCTTT. It is translated as CASSPDRGRDTEAFF. The full variable domain, with the rest looked up from reference TRBV28 and TRBJ1-1, is DVKVTQSSRYLVKRTGEKVFLECVQDMDHENMFWYRQDPGLGLRLIYFSYDVKMKEKGDIPEGYSVSREKKERFSLILESASTNQTSMYLCASSPDRGRDTEAFFGQGTRLTVV.

This chain connects TRBV5-1 to TRBJ1-5; D unclear. V lost 0 bases and J lost 3, with 7 bases in between. The CDR3 has 14 residues. Germline-derived CDR1 and CDR2 are SGHRS and YFSETQ. CDR3 sequence reads: CASSLAGDNQPQHF. The CDR3 DNA follows: TGCGCCAGCAGCTTGGCCGGGGACAATCAGCCCCAGCATTTT.

The V and J genes are TRBV29-1 and TRBJ1-1; the D gene is possibly TRBD1 (6 bases). Per germline, CDR1 SQVTM and CDR2 ANQGSEA. Trimming stripped 1 base from V and 6 bases from J, with 15 bases between. CDR3 length: 14 amino acids. The CDR3 reads CSVEGAIRGAEAFF. DNA of the CDR3: TGCAGCGTTGAAGGAGCAATCAGGGGAGCTGAAGCTTTCTTT.

A few counts support this clone. The genes are TRBV2 and TRBJ1-5; D unresolved. There are 13 residues in the CDR3. Germline CDR1 and CDR2: SNHLY and FYNNEI. V was pared by 8 bases and J by 4 bases, with 12 bases between. DNA for the CDR3: TGTGCCAGCCTAAGGGAGCCGAATCAGCCCCAGCATTTT. Translated, it gives CASLREPNQPQHF.

The chain links TRBV7-2 to TRBJ1-1, with no clear D. This CDR3 has 13 amino acids. V was cut by 5 bases and J by 8 bases, with 15 bases left in between. Per the germline V gene, CDR1 is SGHTA and CDR2 is FQGNSA. The CDR3 DNA reads TGTGCCAGCAGCGATCGGGTCATAGGCGAAGCTTTCTTT. Translation: CASSDRVIGEAFF. The whole variable domain, remainder taken from reference TRBV7-2 and TRBJ1-1, is GAGVSQSPSNKVTEKGKDVELRCDPISGHTALYWYRQSLGQGLEFLIYFQGNSAPDKSGLPSDRFSAERTGGSVSTLTIQRTQQEDSAVYLCASSDRVIGEAFFGQGTRLTVV.

By share, this clone counts as medium-sized. The chain recombines TRBV10-2 with TRBJ1-1; D possibly corresponds to TRBD1 (5 bases). The CDR3 extends over 15 amino acids. The V and J ends lost 3 bases and 2 bases respectively, with 13 bases between them. Germline V CDR1 and CDR2: WSHSY, SAAADI. CDR3 in amino acids: CASSEWQGVNTEAFF. In DNA, the CDR3 is TGCGCCAGCAGTGAATGGCAGGGCGTCAACACTGAAGCTTTCTTT.

This chain uses TRBV19 with TRBJ2-1; 11 bases fit TRBD1. This CDR3 comprises 15 residues. With 4 bases clipped from V and 7 bases from J, the junction kept 6 bases outside the gene matches. The germline CDR1 and CDR2 sequences are LNHDA and SQIVND (reference sequence). The CDR3 DNA follows: TGTGCCAGTAGTAGGATAGGGACAGGGGGGAATGAGCAGTTCTTC. Translated: CASSRIGTGGNEQFF. The complete variable domain, with remaining parts taken from reference TRBV19 and TRBJ2-1, reads DGGITQSPKYLFRKEGQNVTLSCEQNLNHDAMYWYRQDPGQGLRLIYYSQIVNDFQKGDIAEGYSVSREKKESFPLTVTSAQKNPTAFYLCASSRIGTGGNEQFFGPGTRLTVL.

This chain links TRBV7-8 with TRBJ2-7; a weak D match, TRBD2 (6 bases). Trimming took off 3 bases at V and 2 bases at J, with 17 bases between the two ends. CDR3 length: 16 residues. The germline V gene has CDR1 SGHVS and CDR2 FQNEAQ. This CDR3 is CASSLRGGTGTYEQYF. The CDR3 bases are TGTGCCAGCAGCTTGAGAGGCGGGACTGGCACCTACGAGCAGTACTTC.

This chain uses TRBV6-2 or TRBV6-3 with TRBJ2-2, with TRBD2 identical over 13 bases. V shed 3 bases, J shed 0 bases, and the junction held 7 bases outside the gene matches. The V gene's germline CDR1 is MNHEY and CDR2 SVGEGT. CDR3 length equals 19 residues. CDR3 bases: TGTGCCAGCAGTTATTACGGACTAGCGGGGGCATCGAACACCGGGGAGCTGTTTTTT. Translation: CASSYYGLAGASNTGELFF.

V gene TRBV12-3 or TRBV12-4 combines with J gene TRBJ1-1; 8 positions agree with TRBD1. The CDR3 covers 13 residues. Unmatched junction bases numbered 6, after V lost 4 bases and J lost 8 bases. The CDR3 nucleotides read TGTGCCAGCAGTTCTCAGGGGGCAGGGGAAGCTTTCTTT. Translated, it gives CASSSQGAGEAFF.

This clone was seen a few times. The chain links TRBV5-6 to TRBJ2-2; the D gene is possibly TRBD2 (6 bases). V was pared by 4 bases and J by 2 bases, with 15 bases between. Germline loops: CDR1 SGHDT, CDR2 YYEEEE. The CDR3 spans 16 residues. The CDR3 sequence is CASSPYARDNTGELFF. The CDR3 coding sequence is TGTGCCAGCAGCCCTTATGCGCGGGACAACACCGGGGAGCTGTTTTTT.

This chain links TRBV9 with TRBJ1-1; no clear D gene. Germline V gene lookup returns CDR1 SGDLS and CDR2 YYNGEE. Trimming took 4 bases from V and 0 from J, leaving 10 bases between them. This CDR3 has 14 residues. The CDR3 region is CASSPKPLNTEAFF. CDR3 in DNA: TGTGCCAGCAGCCCGAAGCCCTTGAACACTGAAGCTTTCTTT.

The gene calls are TRBV7-8 and TRBJ1-5; 10 bases align to TRBD1. Germline-derived CDR1 and CDR2 are SGHVS and FQNEAQ. J gave up 6 bases and V 5 bases, and 10 bases lay outside the gene matches. This CDR3 is built from 16 residues. The CDR3 nucleotides read TGTGCCAGCAGCCTACCAGCCAGGACAGGGGGTCAGCCCCAGCATTTT. This encodes CASSLPARTGGQPQHF. Full variable domain (remainder filled in from reference TRBV7-8 and TRBJ1-5): GAGVSQSPRYKVAKRGQDVALRCDPISGHVSLFWYQQALGQGPEFLTYFQNEAQLDKSGLPSDRFFAERPEGSVSTLKIQRTQQEDSAVYLCASSLPARTGGQPQHFGDGTRLSIL.

This chain joins TRBV24-1 and TRBJ1-5, with D possibly TRBD1 on 5 matching bases. This CDR3 region has 14 residues. Germline loops: CDR1 KGHDR, CDR2 SFDVKD. With 3 bases removed from V and 9 bases from J, the gap between germline ends came to 14 bases. The CDR3 sequence: CATSDPGYGGPQHF. CDR3 DNA sequence: TGTGCCACCAGTGATCCAGGGTACGGCGGGCCCCAGCATTTT.

The rearrangement uses TRBV5-6 and TRBJ2-4; a weak D match, TRBD1 (6 bases). Germline loops: CDR1 SGHDT, CDR2 YYEEEE. Trimming took 3 bases from V and 1 from J, leaving 14 bases between them. The CDR3 runs 16 residues. CDR3 sequence reads: CASSSWGRFAKNIQYF. The DNA for the CDR3 is TGTGCCAGCAGCTCCTGGGGGCGGTTTGCCAAAAACATTCAGTACTTC.

The chain employs TRBV12-5 and TRBJ2-3; 8 positions agree with TRBD2. The trim removed 6 bases at V and 3 bases at J, leaving 8 bases unmatched. The CDR3 sequence is 15 residues long. Germline V CDR1 and CDR2: LGHNT, FRNRAP. CDR3 loop: CASGPGLVLTDTQYF. DNA for the CDR3: TGTGCTAGTGGCCCGGGACTAGTTTTAACAGATACGCAGTATTTT.

The V and J genes are TRBV24-1 and TRBJ2-1; D is possibly TRBD2 (6 bases). CDR3 length equals 15 residues. Germline lookup yields CDR1 KGHDR and CDR2 SFDVKD. V was cut by 4 bases and J by 6 bases, with 15 bases left in between. The CDR3 DNA sequence: TGTGCCACCAGTGACGGGGGTGCGGTGGGCAATGAGCAGTTCTTC. Residues: CATSDGGAVGNEQFF.

This clone was observed a few times. This sequence joins TRBV5-1 and TRBJ1-1; D gene uncertain. Trimming removed 0 bases at V and 6 bases at J, with 9 bases between. The CDR3 sequence is 13 residues long. CDR1 and CDR2 (germline): SGHRS, YFSETQ. The CDR3 DNA is TGCGCCAGCAGCTTGGACCGGGGTCCTGAAGCTTTCTTT. Protein sequence: CASSLDRGPEAFF.

The genes are TRBV3-1 (or the pseudogene TRBV3-2) and TRBJ2-7; 14 bases match TRBD2. There are 15 residues in the CDR3. Looked up from germline, CDR1 is LGHDT and CDR2 is YNNKEL (reference sequence). The J segment lost 3 bases and the V segment lost 4 bases, leaving 2 bases of the junction unmatched. The CDR3 here is CASSRGLAGGYEQYF. DNA of the CDR3: TGTGCCAGCAGCCGAGGACTAGCGGGAGGCTACGAGCAGTACTTC.

The table lists this clone with a count of one. The chain has TRBV9 and TRBJ1-2; TRBD1 might be the D (5 bases). Germline CDR1 reads SGDLS; CDR2 reads YYNGEE. This CDR3 region has 13 residues. The V and J ends lost 5 bases and 2 bases respectively, with 10 bases between them. CDR3 protein: CASSPRGNYGYTF. Here the CDR3 DNA reads TGTGCCAGCAGTCCCCGGGGGAACTATGGCTACACCTTC.

This chain links TRBV5-4 with TRBJ2-7, with 7 bases fitting TRBD1. V shed 5 bases and J 2 bases; nucleotides not matched to a gene: 7. This CDR3 spans 14 amino acids. CDR1 is SGHNT and CDR2 is YYREEE in the germline V gene (reference sequence). The CDR3: CASRRPGQTYEQYF. The CDR3 coding sequence is TGTGCCAGCAGGAGGCCGGGACAGACCTACGAGCAGTACTTC.

The chain has TRBV2 and TRBJ1-5, with 7 bases lining up with TRBD1. V lost 5 bases and J lost 6; bases outside the gene matches: 10. Germline CDR1 and CDR2: SNHLY and FYNNEI. The CDR3 is 15 residues long. CDR3 loop: CASSSTTGVGQPQHF. CDR3 sequence (DNA): TGTGCCAGCAGTTCAACTACAGGGGTGGGTCAGCCCCAGCATTTT.

This chain uses TRBV2 with TRBJ1-4; D ambiguous. From germline, CDR1 is SNHLY and CDR2 FYNNEI. With 2 bases removed from V and 14 bases from J, the gap between germline ends came to 9 bases. The CDR3 is 11 amino acids. The CDR3 loop is CASSERWSLFF. DNA for the CDR3: TGTGCCAGCAGTGAAAGGTGGAGTCTGTTTTTT.

The CDR3 DNA reads TGTGCCAGCAGAGACAGCTACGAGCAGTACTTC. Its protein product is CASRDSYEQYF. This sequence joins TRBV12-3 or TRBV12-4 and TRBJ2-7; maybe TRBD1 (5 bases). The CDR3 is 11 amino acids. Trimming stripped 6 bases from V and 3 bases from J, with 6 bases between.

V usage is TRBV2 and J usage is TRBJ2-7, with 7 bases matching TRBD1. Germline values: CDR1 SNHLY, CDR2 FYNNEI. V was pared by 6 bases and J by 3 bases, with 2 bases of the junction left unmatched. The CDR3 totals 12 residues. The CDR3 reads CASRGDSYEQYF. DNA of the CDR3: TGTGCCAGCAGGGGGGACAGCTACGAGCAGTACTTC.

This chain uses TRBV7-3 with TRBJ2-5, with a possible D match to TRBD1 (5 bases). The CDR3 consists of 15 residues. V lost 2 bases and J lost 5, with 15 bases in between. Germline V gene data show CDR1 as SGHTA and CDR2 as FQGTGA. CDR3 coding DNA: TGTGCCAGCAGCTTAGGTTCAGGGATCCAGGAGACCCAGTACTTC. Translating gives CASSLGSGIQETQYF.

The chain is built from TRBV5-6 and TRBJ1-1, with 11 bases identical to TRBD1. This CDR3 comprises 14 residues. Germline loops: CDR1 SGHDT, CDR2 YYEEEE. V lost 7 bases and J lost 3; bases outside the gene matches: 5. CDR3 protein: CASAGTGGYTEAFF. The CDR3 DNA sequence: TGTGCCAGCGCAGGGACAGGGGGGTACACTGAAGCTTTCTTT.

The count of this clone is one. The rearrangement uses TRBV18 and TRBJ2-7, with TRBD1 matching over 8 bases. After removal of 1 base from V and 9 bases from J, the junction contained 8 bases not matched to a gene. CDR3 length equals 14 residues. Germline-derived CDR1 and CDR2 are KGHSH and LQKENI. CDR3 coding DNA: TGTGCCAGCTCACCACAAGAACAGGGGGGAGGGCAGTACTTC. Translation: CASSPQEQGGGQYF.